This T cell receptor beta chain was identified in a study of shared clonotypes between healthy human individuals (TCRdb year 2020). Some background on the complete study: Three men and two women, aged 18 to 49 years, made up the cohort. Per donor, three plates each were used for CD4 naive and CD4 memory, two for CD8 naive, and one for CD8 memory. Blood TCR repertoires of about 5 healthy adults were deeply sequenced to estimate repertoire size and the extent of clonotype sharing between individuals. Per donor, leukapheresis produced somewhere between about 0.94 and 9.5 billion PBMCs. Libraries were prepared and TCR repertoires were sequenced by different laboratories using diverse techniques, in order to increase sequencing depth and limit assay-specific biases.

The donors were healthy, HIV-negative adults with no recently reported acute infections or vaccinations. All donors were Caucasian adults living in Nashville, Tennessee, USA. CD4+ T cells were enriched by magnetic negative selection; naive cells were then positively selected on CD45RA, and the negative fraction formed the memory subset. After blood collection by leukapheresis, PBMCs were isolated using Ficoll-Histopaque density gradient centrifugation and then cryopreserved in the vapor phase of liquid nitrogen. Analytical flow cytometry was used to check the purity and quantity of each magnetically sorted T cell population. Genomic DNA was isolated from every sorted fraction and measured by UV absorbance on a Nanodrop 2000c. About this clone itself: Its binding antigen is unknown. Base-call qualities are not available, and no considerably larger clone is one nucleotide away.

Via the germline V gene (reference sequence), CDR1 is SEHNR and CDR2 FQNEAQ. Deletion took 5 bases off V and 5 bases off J, with a span of 12 bases between the germline ends. Counted from cysteine to phenylalanine, this CDR3 has 13 amino acids. Solely the CDR3 DNA is kept, with 39 bases framed from the first base. Study-level results and caveats: Based on pairwise subsampling, the degree of clonotype sharing among donors was expected to be affected by sequencing depth. Higher generation probabilities were observed for clonotypes shared by all four sorted-subset donors than for non-shared clonotypes. Naive subsets generally had larger estimated clonotype richness than memory subsets did. Rarefaction of sorted-subset datasets indicated incomplete sequencing despite the large sequencing depth. Because the study included a small number of donors, the genetic and exposure-history diversity represented was limited. Only blood was sampled, and tissue TCR repertoires likely differ from those in blood. When four donors were compared, the shared fraction of clonotypes was about 5.2% for naive CD4, roughly 3.3% for naive CD8, 2.3% for memory CD4, and 0.4% for memory CD8.

Using the deep immunoSEQ assay, TCR CDR3 regions were amplified from genomic DNA by multiplex PCR. For each cell subset, the extracted genomic DNA was distributed evenly across all wells of several immunoSEQ 96-well plates, and each plate served as one replicate. For sorted subsets, each replicate PCR was loaded with roughly 0.2 ug genomic DNA, equivalent to 30,000 to 35,000 T cell genomes. The purified libraries were quantified using a Qubit 3.0 fluorometer, sized with a Bioanalyzer 2100, and then quantified again using the KAPA Library Quantification kit. Every immunoSEQ 96-well plate was sequenced on a separate single-read 150-cycle Illumina NextSeq 550 flow cell. For the original study's pipeline: Because the immunoSEQ output held only junctional sequences and lacked quality scores, the filtering could not match the filtering applied to full-length reads. Sequences were annotated with PyIR, a Python wrapper for IgBLAST v1.9, and V/J genes and CDR3 were assigned using IMGT germline references. Reads were removed for weak V/J assignments (E-value above 1e-6), missing CDR3, stop codons, out-of-frame junctions, or ambiguous translated residues. V3J clonotypes were defined by identical inferred V gene, J gene, and CDR3 amino acid sequence. Percentage overlap between repertoires was computed as shared unique clonotypes divided by the size of the smaller repertoire. Three approaches were used to assess repertoire richness: RTK rarefaction, the Chao1 estimator, and Recon v2.1 estimates of unobserved clonotypes. Generation probabilities for all TCRbeta clonotypes obtained by the gDNA method from a handful of donors were computed using OLGA. TCRdb obtained this table from immuneACCESS and retained in-frame rearrangements with V and J assigned. These tables miss some clones; where compared with another copy, unresolved V genes account for less than half of the shortfall, and the remainder is unexplained. That table furnishes V, J and clone size, whereas the DNA furnished D and trimming. This sample lists 2 million to 2.5 million clones; around 92% were detected once. Jointly, the top ten make up approximately 0.41% of the sample.

The sequenced sample was naive CD4+ T cells from PBMCs. The cell subset or site label here, explained by the study, means: CD45RA+ positively selected. This chain is built from TRBV7-9 and TRBJ2-5, with the D gene not confidently named. This TCR derives from a man younger than 35 in good health. Some clones in this sample may be carry-over from other donors' samples. The DNA sequence reads TGTGCCAGCAGCATCCGGGTTGGGGAGACCCAGTACTTC. This is translated as CASSIRVGETQYF.